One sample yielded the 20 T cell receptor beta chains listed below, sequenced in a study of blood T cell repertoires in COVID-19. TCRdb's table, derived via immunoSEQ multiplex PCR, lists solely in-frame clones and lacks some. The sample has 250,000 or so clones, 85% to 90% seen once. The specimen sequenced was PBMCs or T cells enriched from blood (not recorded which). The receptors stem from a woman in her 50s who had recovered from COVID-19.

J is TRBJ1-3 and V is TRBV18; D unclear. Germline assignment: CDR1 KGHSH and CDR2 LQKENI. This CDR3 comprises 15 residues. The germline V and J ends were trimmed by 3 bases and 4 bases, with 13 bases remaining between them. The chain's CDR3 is CASSPPETGGNTIYF. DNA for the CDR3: TGTGCCAGCTCACCCCCGGAGACGGGGGGAAACACCATATATTTT.

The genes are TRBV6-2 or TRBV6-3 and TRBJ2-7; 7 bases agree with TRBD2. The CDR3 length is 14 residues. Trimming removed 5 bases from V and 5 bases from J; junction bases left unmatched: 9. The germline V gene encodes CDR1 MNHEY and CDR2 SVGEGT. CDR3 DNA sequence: TGTGCCAGCAGTACCCGGACTAGTTCCCACGAGCAGTACTTC. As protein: CASSTRTSSHEQYF.

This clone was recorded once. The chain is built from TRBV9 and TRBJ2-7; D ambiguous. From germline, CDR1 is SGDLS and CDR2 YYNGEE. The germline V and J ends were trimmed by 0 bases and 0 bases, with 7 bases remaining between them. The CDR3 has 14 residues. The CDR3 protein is CASSVGAPSYEQYF. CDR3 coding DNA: TGTGCCAGCAGCGTAGGCGCCCCCTCCTACGAGCAGTACTTC.

The CDR3 sequence: CSASIAVKSNEQFF. In DNA form, the CDR3 reads TGCAGTGCTAGTATCGCAGTCAAGTCCAATGAGCAGTTCTTC. This sequence joins TRBV20-1 and TRBJ2-1; no clear D. The CDR3 length is 14 residues. Per germline, CDR1 DFQATT and CDR2 SNEGSKA (reference sequence). Between the trimmed V and J ends, which lost 3 bases and 6 bases, there was a span of 15 bases.

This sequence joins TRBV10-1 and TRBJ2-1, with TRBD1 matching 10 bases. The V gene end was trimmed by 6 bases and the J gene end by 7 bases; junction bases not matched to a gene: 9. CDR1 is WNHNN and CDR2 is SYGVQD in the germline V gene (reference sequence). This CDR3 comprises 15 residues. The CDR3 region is CASRAGTGAGNEQFF. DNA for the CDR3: TGCGCCAGCAGGGCCGGGACAGGGGCTGGGAATGAGCAGTTCTTC.

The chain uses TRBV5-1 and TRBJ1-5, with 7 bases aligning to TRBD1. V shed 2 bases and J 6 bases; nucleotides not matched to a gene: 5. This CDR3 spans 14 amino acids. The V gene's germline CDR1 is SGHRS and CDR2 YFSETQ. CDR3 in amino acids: CASSLLTGTQPQHF. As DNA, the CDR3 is TGCGCCAGCAGCTTACTGACAGGGACTCAGCCCCAGCATTTT.

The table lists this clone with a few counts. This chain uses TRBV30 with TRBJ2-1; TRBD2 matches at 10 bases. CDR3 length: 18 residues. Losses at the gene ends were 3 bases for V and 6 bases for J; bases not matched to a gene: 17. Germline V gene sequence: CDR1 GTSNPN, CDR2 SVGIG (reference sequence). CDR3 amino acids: CAWSLWTSGEEVGNEQFF. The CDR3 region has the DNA TGTGCCTGGAGCTTGTGGACTAGCGGCGAGGAGGTTGGCAATGAGCAGTTCTTC. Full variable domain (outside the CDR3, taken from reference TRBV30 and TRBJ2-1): SQTIHQWPATLVQPVGSPLSLECTVEGTSNPNLYWYRQAAGRGLQLLFYSVGIGQISSEVPQNLSASRPQDRQFILSSKKLLLSDSGFYLCAWSLWTSGEEVGNEQFFGPGTRLTVL.

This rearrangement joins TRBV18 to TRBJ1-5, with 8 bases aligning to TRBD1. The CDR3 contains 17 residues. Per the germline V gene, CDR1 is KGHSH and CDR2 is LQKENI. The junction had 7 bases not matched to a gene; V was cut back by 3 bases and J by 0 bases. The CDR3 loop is CASSPAGGPGSNQPQHF. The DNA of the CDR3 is TGTGCCAGCTCACCTGCAGGGGGCCCGGGTAGCAATCAGCCCCAGCATTTT.

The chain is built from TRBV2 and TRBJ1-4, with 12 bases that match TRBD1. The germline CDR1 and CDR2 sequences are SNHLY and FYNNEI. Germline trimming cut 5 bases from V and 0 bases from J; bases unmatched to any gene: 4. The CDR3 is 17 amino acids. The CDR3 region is CASSTRDRGPTNEKLFF. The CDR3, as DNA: TGTGCCAGCAGTACACGGGACAGGGGGCCAACTAATGAAAAACTGTTTTTT.

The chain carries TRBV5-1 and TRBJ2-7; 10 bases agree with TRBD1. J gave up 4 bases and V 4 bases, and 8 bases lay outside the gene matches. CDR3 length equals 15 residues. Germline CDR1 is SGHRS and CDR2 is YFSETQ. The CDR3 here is CASSPGQGTWYEQYF. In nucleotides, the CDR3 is TGCGCCAGCAGCCCGGGACAGGGGACGTGGTACGAGCAGTACTTC.

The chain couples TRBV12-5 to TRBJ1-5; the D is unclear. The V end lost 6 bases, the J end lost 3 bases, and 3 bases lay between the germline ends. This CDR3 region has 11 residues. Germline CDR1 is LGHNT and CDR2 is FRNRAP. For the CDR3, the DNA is TGTGCTAGTGGCTCCAATCAGCCCCAGCATTTT. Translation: CASGSNQPQHF.

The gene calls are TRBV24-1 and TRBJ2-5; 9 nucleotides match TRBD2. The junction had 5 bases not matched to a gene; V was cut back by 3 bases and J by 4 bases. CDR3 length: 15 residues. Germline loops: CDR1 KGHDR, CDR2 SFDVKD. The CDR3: CATSDAAGGGETQYF. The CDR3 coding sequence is TGTGCCACCAGTGATGCAGCGGGAGGAGGAGAGACCCAGTACTTC.

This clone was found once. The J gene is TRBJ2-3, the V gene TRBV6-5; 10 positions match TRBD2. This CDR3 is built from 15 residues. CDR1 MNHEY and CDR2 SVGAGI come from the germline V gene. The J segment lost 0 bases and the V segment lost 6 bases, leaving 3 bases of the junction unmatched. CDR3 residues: CASRGLASSTDTQYF. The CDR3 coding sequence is TGTGCCAGCAGGGGACTAGCGAGTAGCACAGATACGCAGTATTTT.

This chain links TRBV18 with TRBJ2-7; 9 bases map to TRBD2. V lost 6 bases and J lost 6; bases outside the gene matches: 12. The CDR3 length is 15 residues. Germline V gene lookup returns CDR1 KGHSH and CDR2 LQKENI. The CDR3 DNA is TGTGCCAGCTCCCCTCCCCTAGCGGGATCGGGCGAGCAGTACTTC. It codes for CASSPPLAGSGEQYF.

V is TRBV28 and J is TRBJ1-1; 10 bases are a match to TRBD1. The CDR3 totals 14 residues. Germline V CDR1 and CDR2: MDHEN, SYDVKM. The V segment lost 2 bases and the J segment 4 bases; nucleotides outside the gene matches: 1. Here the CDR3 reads CASSLRQGATEAFF. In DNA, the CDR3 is TGTGCCAGCAGTTTAAGACAGGGGGCCACTGAAGCTTTCTTT.

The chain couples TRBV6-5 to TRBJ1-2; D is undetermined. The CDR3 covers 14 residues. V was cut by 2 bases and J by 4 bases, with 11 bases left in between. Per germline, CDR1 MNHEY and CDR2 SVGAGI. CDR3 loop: CASSYVPGFYGYTF. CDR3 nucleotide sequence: TGTGCCAGCAGTTACGTTCCGGGGTTCTATGGCTACACCTTC.

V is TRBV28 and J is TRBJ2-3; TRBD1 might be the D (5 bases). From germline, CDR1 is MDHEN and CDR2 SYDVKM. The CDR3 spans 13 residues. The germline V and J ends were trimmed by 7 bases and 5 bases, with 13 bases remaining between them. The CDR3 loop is CASNYYQGDTQYF. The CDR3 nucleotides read TGTGCCAGCAACTATTACCAGGGAGATACGCAGTATTTT.

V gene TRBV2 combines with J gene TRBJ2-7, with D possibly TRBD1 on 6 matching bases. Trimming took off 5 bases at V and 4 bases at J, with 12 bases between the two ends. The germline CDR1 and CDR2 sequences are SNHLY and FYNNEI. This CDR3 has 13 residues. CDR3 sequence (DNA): TGTGCCAGCAGTAAATCTCAGGGGTACGAGCAGTACTTC. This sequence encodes CASSKSQGYEQYF.

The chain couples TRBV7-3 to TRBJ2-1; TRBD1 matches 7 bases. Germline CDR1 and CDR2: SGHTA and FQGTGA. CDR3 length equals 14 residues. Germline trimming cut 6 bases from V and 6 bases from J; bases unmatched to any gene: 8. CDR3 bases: TGTGCCAGCAGTCCCCCCGGGACAGTCAATGAGCAGTTCTTC. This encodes CASSPPGTVNEQFF. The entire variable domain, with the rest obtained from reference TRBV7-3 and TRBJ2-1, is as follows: GAGVSQTPSNKVTEKGKYVELRCDPISGHTALYWYRQSLGQGPEFLIYFQGTGAADDSGLPNDRFFAVRPEGSVSTLKIQRTERGDSAVYLCASSPPGTVNEQFFGPGTRLTVL.

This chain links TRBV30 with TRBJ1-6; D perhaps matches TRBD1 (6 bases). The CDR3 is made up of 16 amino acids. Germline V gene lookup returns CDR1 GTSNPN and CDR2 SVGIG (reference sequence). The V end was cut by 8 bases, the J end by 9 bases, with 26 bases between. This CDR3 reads CAGQPGPTPSISPLHF. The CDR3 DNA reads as TGTGCCGGACAGCCGGGACCGACCCCATCTATTTCACCCCTCCACTTT.